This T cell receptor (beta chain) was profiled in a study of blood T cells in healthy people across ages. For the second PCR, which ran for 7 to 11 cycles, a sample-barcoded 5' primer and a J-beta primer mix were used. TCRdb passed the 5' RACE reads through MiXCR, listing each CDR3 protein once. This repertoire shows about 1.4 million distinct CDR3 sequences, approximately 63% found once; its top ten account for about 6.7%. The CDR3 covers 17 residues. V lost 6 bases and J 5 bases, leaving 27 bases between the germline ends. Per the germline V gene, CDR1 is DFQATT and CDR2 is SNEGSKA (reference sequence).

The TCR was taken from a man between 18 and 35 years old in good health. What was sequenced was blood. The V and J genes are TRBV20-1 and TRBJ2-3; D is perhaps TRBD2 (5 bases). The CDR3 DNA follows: TGCAGTGCACCCCGGCCCCTAGATTTCGAGGGAAGAGATACGCAGTATTTT. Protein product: CSAPRPLDFEGRDTQYF.